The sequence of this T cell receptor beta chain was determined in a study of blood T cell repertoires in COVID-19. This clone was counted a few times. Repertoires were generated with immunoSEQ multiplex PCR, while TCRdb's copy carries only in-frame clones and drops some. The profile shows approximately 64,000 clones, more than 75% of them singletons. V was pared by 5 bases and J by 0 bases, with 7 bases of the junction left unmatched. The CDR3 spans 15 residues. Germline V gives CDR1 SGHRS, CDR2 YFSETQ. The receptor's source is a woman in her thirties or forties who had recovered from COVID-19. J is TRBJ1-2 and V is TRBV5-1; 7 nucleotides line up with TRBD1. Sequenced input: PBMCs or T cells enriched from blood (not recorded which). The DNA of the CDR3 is TGCGCCAGCAGTCCTACAGGGGACCCTAACTATGGCTACACCTTC. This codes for CASSPTGDPNYGYTF.